Listed here are 30 T cell receptor beta chains from one sample, sequenced in a study of beta chain features in type 1 diabetes. The study reverse transcribed the entire isolated RNA, so it sequenced expressed TCRB transcripts. Sequenced by immunoSEQ multiplex PCR; TCRdb stores in-frame clones only, minus some. The repertoire holds 200,000 to 250,000 clones, with around 9.6% as singletons. The sequencing sample was made of naive CD4+ T cells from blood. Receptor source: a woman under 30 in good health.

The CDR3 region has the DNA TGCGCCAGCAGCGCAGGGGGCGGAGAGACCCAGTACTTC. Translated: CASSAGGGETQYF. The V and J genes are TRBV5-1 and TRBJ2-5; TRBD1 matches at 8 bases. This CDR3 is built from 13 residues. CDR1 is SGHRS, CDR2 YFSETQ, per germline. V lost 4 bases and J lost 4; bases outside the gene matches: 3.

This clone appeared a few times. The J gene is TRBJ1-1, the V gene TRBV10-2; TRBD1 is a possible D gene (5 bases). The germline CDR1 and CDR2 sequences are WSHSY and SAAADI. CDR3 length equals 13 residues. The germline V and J ends were trimmed by 6 bases and 1 base, with 9 bases remaining between them. The CDR3 region is CASSSQGNTEAFF. The CDR3 nucleotides are TGCGCCAGCAGCTCGCAGGGGAACACTGAAGCTTTCTTT.

V is TRBV5-1 and J is TRBJ2-5; 7 positions agree with TRBD1. The CDR3 is 13 amino acids. With V trimmed by 4 bases and J by 4 bases, 4 bases remained unmatched. Per germline, CDR1 SGHRS and CDR2 YFSETQ. The CDR3 protein is CASSDRQGETQYF. As DNA, the CDR3 is TGCGCCAGCAGCGATAGACAGGGAGAGACCCAGTACTTC.

V usage is TRBV9 and J usage is TRBJ2-5, with D perhaps TRBD2 (6 bases). This CDR3 is built from 15 residues. The V and J ends lost 4 bases and 2 bases respectively, with 15 bases between them. Per germline, CDR1 SGDLS and CDR2 YYNGEE. The CDR3 region has the DNA TGTGCCAGCAGCCCCCGCGGGGATAAACAAGAGACCCAGTACTTC. This sequence encodes CASSPRGDKQETQYF.

This clone was picked up a small number of times. This sequence joins TRBV10-3 and TRBJ2-1; 7 nucleotides align to TRBD1. Germline loops: CDR1 ENHRY, CDR2 SYGVKD. V shed 5 bases and J 0 bases; nucleotides not matched to a gene: 1. CDR3 length: 14 residues. The CDR3 reads CAISRDSSYNEQFF. The DNA of the CDR3 is TGTGCCATCAGTCGGGACAGCTCCTACAATGAGCAGTTCTTC.

This clone turned up a few times. This chain links TRBV2 with TRBJ1-1; 7 nucleotides align to TRBD1. The germline CDR1 and CDR2 sequences are SNHLY and FYNNEI. The CDR3 has 13 residues. Losses at the gene ends were 5 bases for V and 7 bases for J; bases not matched to a gene: 7. In DNA, the CDR3 is TGTGCCAGCAGTAGACAGGGTTTGGGTGAAGCTTTCTTT. This sequence encodes CASSRQGLGEAFF.

The chain combines TRBV4-2 with TRBJ1-1, with a possible D match to TRBD1 (5 bases). The germline V gene encodes CDR1 LGHNA and CDR2 YNFKEQ. Trimming took off 3 bases at V and 7 bases at J, with 21 bases between the two ends. This CDR3 spans 16 amino acids. In DNA, the CDR3 is TGTGCCAGCAGCCAGCTAAATACCGGGACTCCCTATGAAGCTTTCTTT. This encodes CASSQLNTGTPYEAFF.

The genes are TRBV2 and TRBJ2-2, with TRBD2 matching over 9 bases. This CDR3 has 15 residues. After removal of 3 bases from V and 1 base from J, the junction contained 0 bases not matched to a gene. CDR1 is SNHLY, CDR2 FYNNEI, per germline. The CDR3 loop reads CASSETSGNTGELFF. The DNA of the CDR3 is TGTGCCAGCAGTGAGACTAGCGGGAACACCGGGGAGCTGTTTTTT. Full variable domain (rest looked up from reference TRBV2 and TRBJ2-2): EPEVTQTPSHQVTQMGQEVILRCVPISNHLYFYWYRQILGQKVEFLVSFYNNEISEKSEIFDDQFSVERPDGSNFTLKIRSTKLEDSAMYFCASSETSGNTGELFFGEGSRLTVL.

CDR3 in DNA: TGTGCCAGCAGTGACCCGGGACTAGCCTCGGGGTCCCAGTACTTC. Its translation: CASSDPGLASGSQYF. The rearrangement links TRBV2 to TRBJ2-5; TRBD2 matches at 9 bases. The CDR3 contains 15 residues. J was trimmed by 9 bases and V by 3 bases; bases with no gene match: 11. CDR1 and CDR2 (germline): SNHLY, FYNNEI. Complete variable domain (other parts from reference TRBV2 and TRBJ2-5): EPEVTQTPSHQVTQMGQEVILRCVPISNHLYFYWYRQILGQKVEFLVSFYNNEISEKSEIFDDQFSVERPDGSNFTLKIRSTKLEDSAMYFCASSDPGLASGSQYFGPGTRLLVL.

Only a few counts were recorded for this clone. The rearrangement joins TRBV15 to TRBJ1-1, with a possible D match to TRBD1 (6 bases). Trimming took 3 bases from V and 0 from J, leaving 11 bases between them. The length of the CDR3 is 15 residues. CDR1 is LNHNV and CDR2 is YYDKDF in the germline V gene (reference sequence). The CDR3 nucleotides read TGTGCCACCAGCAGGAGCAGGGACATGAACACTGAAGCTTTCTTT. Protein: CATSRSRDMNTEAFF. Based on the CDR3 plus reference TRBV15 and TRBJ1-1, the full variable domain is DAMVIQNPRYQVTQFGKPVTLSCSQTLNHNVMYWYQQKSSQAPKLLFHYYDKDFNNEADTPDNFQSRRPNTSFCFLDIRSPGLGDTAMYLCATSRSRDMNTEAFFGQGTRLTVV.

This clone was detected only a few times. The rearrangement joins TRBV4-1 to TRBJ2-7; 8 bases are shared with TRBD1. Germline V lookup: CDR1 MGHRA, CDR2 YSYEKL. With 6 bases clipped from V and 0 bases from J, the junction kept 10 bases outside the gene matches. The CDR3 loop spans 16 amino acids. CDR3: CASSHPGQGLSYEQYF. Here the CDR3 DNA reads TGCGCCAGCAGTCACCCCGGACAGGGACTCTCCTACGAGCAGTACTTC.

The chain joins TRBV10-3 to TRBJ1-6; TRBD1 agrees at 11 bases. The CDR3 has 14 amino acids. V trimming: 6 bases; J trimming: 7 bases; junction bases outside the gene matches: 2. The germline V gene encodes CDR1 ENHRY and CDR2 SYGVKD. CDR3 sequence: CAISRDRGNSPLHF. The CDR3 DNA reads as TGTGCCATCAGCAGGGACAGGGGGAATTCACCCCTCCACTTT.

This clone was found a few times. The rearrangement joins TRBV9 to TRBJ1-2; TRBD1 aligns across 9 bases. CDR3 length: 15 residues. Germline CDR1 SGDLS, CDR2 YYNGEE. The junction had 11 bases not matched to a gene; V was cut back by 4 bases and J by 7 bases. This chain's CDR3 is CASSSTGTGSGGYTF. The CDR3 region has the DNA TGTGCCAGCAGCTCTACCGGGACAGGGAGTGGTGGCTACACCTTC. Complete variable domain (other parts from reference TRBV9 and TRBJ1-2): DSGVTQTPKHLITATGQRVTLRCSPRSGDLSVYWYQQSLDQGLQFLIQYYNGEERAKGNILERFSAQQFPDLHSELNLSSLELGDSALYFCASSSTGTGSGGYTFGSGTRLTVV.

V usage is TRBV5-6 and J usage is TRBJ1-5, with 9 bases fitting TRBD1. This CDR3 spans 16 amino acids. CDR1 and CDR2 from the germline V gene are SGHDT and YYEEEE. J gave up 0 bases and V 1 base, and 2 bases lay outside the gene matches. In nucleotides, the CDR3 is TGTGCCAGCAGCTTGACAGGGGGCGGTAGCAATCAGCCCCAGCATTTT. As protein: CASSLTGGGSNQPQHF. Supplemented by reference TRBV5-6 and TRBJ1-5, the full variable domain reads DAGVTQSPTHLIKTRGQQVTLRCSPKSGHDTVSWYQQALGQGPQFIFQYYEEEERQRGNFPDRFSGHQFPNYSSELNVNALLLGDSALYLCASSLTGGGSNQPQHFGDGTRLSIL.

The rearrangement links TRBV5-4 to TRBJ1-2; D uncertain. CDR1 SGHNT and CDR2 YYREEE come from the germline V gene (reference sequence). This CDR3 has 15 residues. V dropped 0 bases and J dropped 8 bases, with 17 bases sitting between them. The CDR3 nucleotides are TGTGCCAGCAGCTTGGCGGGGAGGAGCCTGAGCGGCTACACCTTC. The encoded protein is CASSLAGRSLSGYTF.

This clone appeared a few times. The gene calls are TRBV5-4 and TRBJ1-2; 7 bases line up with TRBD1. The germline CDR1 and CDR2 sequences are SGHNT and YYREEE (reference sequence). V lost 4 bases and J lost 6; bases outside the gene matches: 6. This CDR3 has 13 amino acids. CDR3 protein: CASSEDRADGYTF. The CDR3 bases are TGTGCCAGCAGCGAAGACAGGGCAGATGGCTACACCTTC.

This clone was seen more than once but under ten times. The chain links TRBV20-1 to TRBJ2-5; perhaps TRBD2 as D (6 bases). Germline V gene lookup returns CDR1 DFQATT and CDR2 SNEGSKA (reference sequence). The V and J ends lost 3 bases and 10 bases respectively, with 12 bases between them. This CDR3 contains 11 residues. CDR3 DNA: TGCAGTGCTAGTAGGGAGGACATCCAGTACTTC. Amino acid sequence: CSASREDIQYF.

This clone appeared a few times. This chain connects TRBV7-9 to TRBJ2-7; D gene unclear. Trimming took 1 base from V and 2 from J, leaving 12 bases between them. The CDR3 extends over 15 amino acids. Germline-derived CDR1 and CDR2 are SEHNR and FQNEAQ (reference sequence). CDR3 protein: CASSLELRRTYEQYF. CDR3 DNA sequence: TGTGCCAGCAGCTTAGAACTCCGGCGGACCTACGAGCAGTACTTC.

This rearrangement joins TRBV4-2 to TRBJ2-1; 9 bases fit TRBD2. This CDR3 has 16 residues. The V gene end was trimmed by 1 base and the J gene end by 6 bases; junction bases not matched to a gene: 7. CDR1 is LGHNA, CDR2 YNFKEQ, per germline. CDR3 sequence reads: CASSQALRREGNEQFF. The CDR3 bases are TGTGCCAGCAGCCAAGCCTTAAGGCGGGAGGGCAATGAGCAGTTCTTC.

This clone was seen a handful of times. The chain uses TRBV7-9 and TRBJ2-2; a possible D gene is TRBD2 (5 bases). Germline V gene sequence: CDR1 SEHNR, CDR2 FQNEAQ (reference sequence). The length of the CDR3 is 15 residues. Between the trimmed V and J ends, which lost 2 bases and 6 bases, there was a span of 13 bases. CDR3 sequence reads: CASSLYLSDSGELFF. The CDR3 nucleotides read TGTGCCAGCAGCTTATATCTTAGCGATTCCGGGGAGCTGTTTTTT.

This clone has more than one count but fewer than ten. The rearrangement links TRBV5-1 to TRBJ2-7, with 8 bases lining up with TRBD2. The length of the CDR3 is 14 residues. The V gene end was trimmed by 0 bases and the J gene end by 6 bases; junction bases not matched to a gene: 5. Per the germline V gene, CDR1 is SGHRS and CDR2 is YFSETQ. CDR3 in amino acids: CASSLGAGRGEQYF. CDR3 bases: TGCGCCAGCAGCTTGGGGGCCGGGAGGGGCGAGCAGTACTTC.

This clone was observed a handful of times. The chain couples TRBV19 to TRBJ1-1; 8 bases map to TRBD1. Per the germline V gene, CDR1 is LNHDA and CDR2 is SQIVND (reference sequence). With 6 bases clipped from V and 8 bases from J, the junction kept 8 bases outside the gene matches. The length of the CDR3 is 13 residues. CDR3 nucleotide sequence: TGTGCCAGTAGCAACCAGGGGGCCGCCGAAGCTTTCTTT. It translates to CASSNQGAAEAFF.

This clone was recorded a few times. The rearrangement uses TRBV18 and TRBJ1-1; no firm D call. This CDR3 is built from 14 residues. CDR1 and CDR2 from the germline V gene are KGHSH and LQKENI. V was trimmed by 1 base and J by 3 bases, leaving 9 bases between them. The CDR3 spells CASSPRTLDTEAFF. CDR3 coding DNA: TGTGCCAGCTCACCACGGACTTTGGACACTGAAGCTTTCTTT.

CDR3 nucleotide sequence: TGTGCCAGCGGGACAGGGTTGAACACTGAAGCTTTCTTT. Translation: CASGTGLNTEAFF. This sequence joins TRBV5-4 and TRBJ1-1; TRBD1 agrees at 9 bases. The length of the CDR3 is 13 residues. Looked up from germline, CDR1 is SGHNT and CDR2 is YYREEE (reference sequence). The junction had 1 base not matched to a gene; V was cut back by 7 bases and J by 0 bases.

The CDR3, as DNA: TGTGCCAGCAGTGAAGCGAGGACAGGGAGCAATCAGCCCCAGCATTTT. Its protein is CASSEARTGSNQPQHF. This rearrangement joins TRBV6-1 to TRBJ1-5; 8 nucleotides agree with TRBD1. Germline V gene lookup returns CDR1 MNHNS and CDR2 SASEGT. CDR3 length: 16 amino acids. Losses at the gene ends were 0 bases for V and 1 base for J; bases not matched to a gene: 2.

The genes are TRBV6-1 and TRBJ2-1; 12 nucleotides line up with TRBD1. This CDR3 is 15 amino acids long. V trimming: 6 bases; J trimming: 7 bases; junction bases outside the gene matches: 7. Germline V gene sequence: CDR1 MNHNS, CDR2 SASEGT. CDR3 residues: CASSLPGQGANEQFF. CDR3 nucleotides: TGTGCCAGCAGCCTCCCGGGACAGGGGGCAAATGAGCAGTTCTTC.

This clone appeared a few times. V is TRBV5-1 and J is TRBJ2-4; a weak D match, TRBD1 (5 bases). The germline gives CDR1 SGHRS, CDR2 YFSETQ. CDR3 length: 14 amino acids. V lost 4 bases to trimming and J lost 9 bases, with 17 bases between them. The CDR3 DNA reads as TGCGCCAGCAGCCCTGACAGTATAGTAAGCATTCAGTACTTC. Translating it yields CASSPDSIVSIQYF. Combining the CDR3 with reference TRBV5-1 and TRBJ2-4 gives the whole variable domain KAGVTQTPRYLIKTRGQQVTLSCSPISGHRSVSWYQQTPGQGLQFLFEYFSETQRNKGNFPGRFSGRQFSNSRSEMNVSTLELGDSALYLCASSPDSIVSIQYFGAGTRLSVL.

This clone occurred a few times. The chain joins TRBV2 to TRBJ1-2, with 9 bases lining up with TRBD1. This CDR3 has 15 residues. Trimming removed 6 bases from V and 2 bases from J; junction bases left unmatched: 7. Germline CDR1 SNHLY, CDR2 FYNNEI. DNA of the CDR3: TGTGCCAGCAGGGGACAGGGATTACTAAACTATGGCTACACCTTC. Protein product: CASRGQGLLNYGYTF.

This clone was observed a handful of times. The V and J genes are TRBV7-9 and TRBJ2-2, with D possibly matching TRBD1 (5 bases). CDR3 length: 12 residues. Per germline, CDR1 SEHNR and CDR2 FQNEAQ (reference sequence). V was trimmed by 11 bases and J by 5 bases, leaving 12 bases between them. The CDR3 region is CAASQVTGELFF. In nucleotides, the CDR3 is TGTGCCGCCTCACAGGTTACCGGGGAGCTGTTTTTT. The full variable domain, in which reference TRBV7-9 and TRBJ2-2 provide the parts outside the CDR3, is DTGVSQNPRHKITKRGQNVTFRCDPISEHNRLYWYRQTLGQGPEFLTYFQNEAQLEKSRLLSDRFSAERPKGSFSTLEIQRTEQGDSAMYLCAASQVTGELFFGEGSRLTVL.

Only a few counts were recorded for this clone. The V gene is TRBV7-8, the J gene TRBJ1-3; D might be TRBD1 (5 bases). The CDR3 runs 14 residues. CDR1 and CDR2 (germline): SGHVS, FQNEAQ. V lost 3 bases to trimming and J lost 2 bases, with 8 bases between them. The CDR3 nucleotides are TGTGCCAGCAGCTTTGGAGGGGCTGGAAACACCATATATTTT. Translating gives CASSFGGAGNTIYF.